This T cell receptor beta chain was sequenced during a study of identical twins. Using its own MiXCR run on the 5' RACE reads, TCRdb lists one record per CDR3 protein. The sample lists around 220,000 distinct CDR3 sequences, over 9.5% seen once, with roughly 10% in the top ten. Points on this clonotype: Antigen unknown.

Overall study results and limits: Insertions were fewer in abundant cord blood beta clonotypes, whereas memory repertoires showed none of this pattern.

Healthy Caucasians supplied all donations. The sequenced material came from memory T cells sorted from blood. This sequence was found in a man in his fifties or sixties in good health.

In DNA form, the CDR3 reads TGCAGCGTTGAAAGCTATGGCTACACCTTC. This gives the protein CSVESYGYTF. V usage is TRBV29-1 and J usage is TRBJ1-2; D ambiguous. Trimming removed 2 bases from V and 4 bases from J, with 2 bases in between. The CDR3 length is 10 residues. In germline, CDR1 is SQVTM, CDR2 ANQGSEA.